Each of the 25 T cell receptor beta chains below was sequenced from the same sample in a study of lymphopenia after photon versus proton radiotherapy. Data came from immunoSEQ multiplex PCR; TCRdb stores just in-frame clones and leaves some out. Of 35,000 to 45,000 clones in the sample, around four fifths were seen once. Sequenced here: peripheral blood, sampled from a patient treated with proton-based radiotherapy. These receptors all come from a woman between 65 and 79 years old with pancreatic cancer.

The CDR3 nucleotides are TGTGCCAGTAGTACGGGTTTTCAGCCCCAGCATTTT. This sequence encodes CASSTGFQPQHF. The V call is TRBV19, the J call TRBJ1-5; unclear D gene. Germline CDR1 reads LNHDA; CDR2 reads SQIVND (reference sequence). The CDR3 covers 12 residues. The V and J ends lost 4 bases and 6 bases respectively, with 7 bases between them.

The DNA for the CDR3 is TGTGCCAGCAGTTTAGCAGGGGGAAACTATGGCTACACCTTC. The encoded protein is CASSLAGGNYGYTF. The genes are TRBV28 and TRBJ1-2; TRBD1 agrees at 7 bases. CDR3 size: 14 residues. J lost 2 bases, V lost 2 bases, and 2 bases had no gene match. Germline values: CDR1 MDHEN, CDR2 SYDVKM.

The chain combines TRBV27 with TRBJ2-2; D call uncertain. This CDR3 is built from 15 residues. Per the germline V gene, CDR1 is MNHEY and CDR2 is SMNVEV (reference sequence). Trimming pared 2 bases from V and 1 base from J, leaving 8 bases between. DNA for the CDR3: TGTGCCAGCAGTTTAGTGACTGGGAACACCGGGGAGCTGTTTTTT. Translation: CASSLVTGNTGELFF.

A word on this clone: A read error may account for a junction end that differs from germline. The chain recombines TRBV15 with TRBJ2-1, with D unclear. Germline-derived CDR1 and CDR2 are LNHNV and YYDKDF (reference sequence). The CDR3 sequence is 14 residues long. CDR3 sequence (DNA): TGTGCCACCAGCAGAGATCAAGGGTACACTGAGCAGTTCTTC. It encodes CATSRDQGYTEQFF.

This chain uses TRBV27 with TRBJ2-3, with unresolved D. CDR1 is MNHEY and CDR2 is SMNVEV in the germline V gene (reference sequence). V was shortened by 6 bases and J by 7 bases, with 23 bases between the two germline ends. The CDR3 has 16 residues. The CDR3 loop reads CASRKGTTQAVNTQYF. CDR3 bases: TGTGCCAGCAGAAAAGGTACAACCCAAGCCGTTAATACGCAGTATTTT.

This clone was picked up a small number of times. The V gene is TRBV6-5, the J gene TRBJ1-1; 10 positions match TRBD1. The germline V gene encodes CDR1 MNHEY and CDR2 SVGAGI. The CDR3 has 12 residues. Trimming took 5 bases from V and 7 from J; bases not matched to a gene: 1. Written as DNA, the CDR3 is TGTGCCAGCAGTCGGGACAGGGGTGAAGCTTTCTTT. This sequence encodes CASSRDRGEAFF.

The chain uses TRBV6-6 and TRBJ1-4, with D possibly being TRBD1 (6 bases). The CDR3 runs 13 residues. V was pared by 6 bases and J by 7 bases, with 12 bases between. The germline CDR1 and CDR2 sequences are MNHNY and SVGAGI (reference sequence). CDR3 residues: CASSPDSFEKLFF. CDR3 nucleotides: TGTGCCAGCAGCCCGGACAGTTTTGAAAAACTGTTTTTT.

J is TRBJ1-2 and V is TRBV11-2; D unclear. The CDR3 is 14 amino acids. Per the germline V gene, CDR1 is SGHAT and CDR2 is FQNNGV. V lost 1 base and J 4 bases, leaving 10 bases between the germline ends. CDR3 loop: CASSLGGLSYGYTF. Written as DNA, the CDR3 is TGTGCCAGCAGCTTAGGAGGGTTAAGCTATGGCTACACCTTC.

The CDR3 bases are TGTGCCAGCAGCCAACAGGGAGACTTTCAGCCCCAGCATTTT. Residues: CASSQQGDFQPQHF. The J gene is TRBJ1-5, the V gene TRBV6-6; tentatively, D is TRBD1 (6 bases). The CDR3 loop spans 14 amino acids. Trimming took off 6 bases at V and 6 bases at J, with 15 bases between the two ends. The germline CDR1 and CDR2 sequences are MNHNY and SVGAGI (reference sequence).

This rearrangement joins TRBV7-9 to TRBJ1-2; D remains ambiguous. The germline V gene has CDR1 SEHNR and CDR2 FQNEAQ (reference sequence). CDR3 length: 11 residues. The V end was cut by 2 bases, the J end by 8 bases, with 6 bases between. CDR3 region: CASSLNFGYTF. For the CDR3, the DNA is TGTGCCAGCAGCTTAAACTTCGGCTACACCTTC. Together with reference TRBV7-9 and TRBJ1-2, the CDR3 gives the full variable domain: DTGVSQNPRHKITKRGQNVTFRCDPISEHNRLYWYRQTLGQGPEFLTYFQNEAQLEKSRLLSDRFSAERPKGSFSTLEIQRTEQGDSAMYLCASSLNFGYTFGSGTRLTVV.

Comment on this clone: Relative to the germline gene, one junction end is altered; a read error may explain this. The chain carries TRBV18 and TRBJ2-5; 11 bases match TRBD2. Germline V gene sequence: CDR1 KGHSH, CDR2 LQKENI. The CDR3 runs to 15 residues. The CDR3 DNA sequence: TGTGCCAGCTCAACACCGGGACTAGCGGTCCGGACCCAGTACTTC. Translating gives CASSTPGLAVRTQYF.

The chain combines TRBV5-6 with TRBJ1-1, with a possible D match to TRBD1 (5 bases). V lost 4 bases to trimming and J lost 7 bases, with 17 bases between them. In germline, CDR1 is SGHDT, CDR2 YYEEEE. The CDR3 has 14 amino acids. The CDR3 DNA reads as TGTGCCAGCAGCCCCTACGACAGCCTGGGTGAAGCTTTCTTT. Translation: CASSPYDSLGEAFF.

The chain joins TRBV19 to TRBJ2-2; maybe TRBD1 (6 bases). The V end lost 7 bases, the J end lost 2 bases, and 14 bases lay between the germline ends. The CDR3 consists of 15 residues. From germline, CDR1 is LNHDA and CDR2 SQIVND (reference sequence). CDR3 region: CASTHSGTNTGELFF. In nucleotides, the CDR3 is TGTGCCAGTACCCATTCAGGGACAAACACCGGGGAGCTGTTTTTT.

This clone has a handful of counts. The V gene is TRBV11-1, the J gene TRBJ1-2; 7 positions match TRBD1. CDR3 length: 13 amino acids. Per germline, CDR1 SGHAT and CDR2 FQDESV (reference sequence). V trimming: 5 bases; J trimming: 5 bases; junction bases outside the gene matches: 5. CDR3 amino acids: CASSPGTDYGYTF. The CDR3 coding sequence is TGTGCCAGCAGCCCAGGGACAGATTATGGCTACACCTTC.

The CDR3 nucleotides read TGTGCCAGCAGTTTGGGACCTTCCACCGGGGAGCTGTTTTTT. Encoded protein: CASSLGPSTGELFF. The V call is TRBV6-5, the J call TRBJ2-2; D may be TRBD1 or TRBD2 (5 bases each). The CDR3 sequence is 14 residues long. CDR1 is MNHEY and CDR2 is SVGAGI in the germline V gene. Trimming cost V 4 bases and J 4 bases, with 10 bases left between them.

The chain combines TRBV5-1 with TRBJ1-5, with 8 bases aligning to TRBD1. The J segment lost 0 bases and the V segment lost 0 bases, leaving 2 bases of the junction unmatched. Germline values: CDR1 SGHRS, CDR2 YFSETQ. CDR3 length: 16 residues. CDR3 in amino acids: CASSLGDRFSNQPQHF. CDR3 DNA sequence: TGCGCCAGCAGCTTGGGGGACAGGTTTAGCAATCAGCCCCAGCATTTT.

This clone was observed a single time. The chain joins TRBV19 to TRBJ1-2; TRBD1 agrees at 8 bases. Trimming at V came to 5 bases and at J to 5 bases, leaving 7 bases not matched to a gene. This CDR3 region has 14 residues. Germline loops: CDR1 LNHDA, CDR2 SQIVND (reference sequence). The CDR3 DNA sequence: TGTGCCAGTAGTCCTCAGGGGGCAGAATATGGCTACACCTTC. Protein: CASSPQGAEYGYTF.

This chain links TRBV28 with TRBJ2-7; D ambiguous. V lost 8 bases, J lost 1 base, and 15 bases lay in between. The CDR3 extends over 14 amino acids. Germline lookup yields CDR1 MDHEN and CDR2 SYDVKM. The CDR3 DNA sequence: TGTGCCAGCCGCCCCCCACACCGATCCTACGAGCAGTACTTC. Protein sequence: CASRPPHRSYEQYF.

This chain connects TRBV4-2 to TRBJ2-2; D is unclear. From germline, CDR1 is LGHNA and CDR2 YNFKEQ. The CDR3 runs to 15 residues. V gave up 0 bases and J gave up 6 bases, with 11 bases separating them. In DNA, the CDR3 is TGTGCCAGCAGCCAAGAGTCTGCAGTCGCCGGGGAGCTGTTTTTT. Its protein is CASSQESAVAGELFF.

The chain uses TRBV5-1 and TRBJ2-1, with 10 bases lining up with TRBD1. The germline CDR1 and CDR2 sequences are SGHRS and YFSETQ. CDR3 length: 15 amino acids. Unmatched junction bases numbered 8, after V lost 4 bases and J lost 7 bases. CDR3 nucleotide sequence: TGCGCCAGCAGCAGCACCGGGACAGGGGTAAATGAGCAGTTCTTC. It encodes CASSSTGTGVNEQFF.

This chain uses TRBV28 with TRBJ2-3, with TRBD2 matching 16 bases. The V gene's germline CDR1 is MDHEN and CDR2 SYDVKM. The CDR3 contains 18 residues. Germline trimming cut 8 bases from V and 4 bases from J; bases unmatched to any gene: 12. The CDR3 region is CASGTSGRAVTGADTQYF. The CDR3 nucleotides read TGTGCCAGCGGGACTAGCGGGAGGGCCGTCACTGGTGCAGATACGCAGTATTTT.

The chain is built from TRBV28 and TRBJ1-5; no firm D call. The CDR3 spans 13 residues. In germline, CDR1 is MDHEN, CDR2 SYDVKM. The V end lost 1 base, the J end lost 7 bases, and 8 bases lay between the germline ends. The CDR3 sequence is CASSLFGSQPQHF. CDR3 DNA sequence: TGTGCCAGCAGTTTATTCGGGAGCCAGCCCCAGCATTTT.

The chain combines TRBV29-1 with TRBJ1-4; D might be TRBD1 (6 bases). The V and J ends lost 6 bases and 4 bases respectively, with 9 bases between them. CDR3 length equals 12 residues. Germline CDR1 reads SQVTM; CDR2 reads ANQGSEA. CDR3 region: CSVLQGNEKLFF. The CDR3 DNA sequence: TGCAGCGTCCTACAGGGTAATGAAAAACTGTTTTTT.

Only one count was recorded for this clone. V gene TRBV21-1 combines with J gene TRBJ1-5; the D call in the table, TRBD1, was not verified against the DNA. TRBV21-1 is termed a pseudogene. The length of the CDR3 is 19 residues. The CDR3 reads CASSKFGRDGAAKHQPQHF. Here the CDR3 DNA reads TGTGCCAGCAGCAAATTTGGGCGAGACGGCGCCGCCAAGCATCAGCCCCAGCATTTT.

V and J are TRBV9 and TRBJ2-3; D remains ambiguous. V was pared by 0 bases and J by 2 bases, with 10 bases between. The CDR3 contains 15 residues. From germline, CDR1 is SGDLS and CDR2 YYNGEE. The CDR3 reads CASSVVPEITDTQYF. CDR3 nucleotide sequence: TGTGCCAGCAGCGTAGTCCCGGAAATCACAGATACGCAGTATTTT.